The count of the clone carrying this TCR beta chain is one. Authors' processing steps: The authors estimated nucleated cell counts from reference gene primer amplification. Some clones are missing from TCRdb's copy, which holds only in-frame ones; the method was immunoSEQ multiplex PCR. The D gene and trimming were derived from the DNA, and the V and J assignments and clone size from that table. The profile shows around 190,000 clones, about 85% of them singletons. V lost 5 bases to trimming and J lost 2 bases, with 13 bases between them. CDR3 size: 15 residues. Germline lookup yields CDR1 LGHDT and CDR2 YNNKEL (reference sequence). This sample is drawn from a study of blood T cell repertoires in COVID-19. Whole-study context: The United States, Italy and Spain supplied acute and convalescent COVID-19 samples.

The chain links TRBV3-1 (or the pseudogene TRBV3-2) to TRBJ1-3; no clear D gene. Sequenced input: peripheral blood. This TCR was sampled from a man younger than 40 with acute or convalescent COVID-19. The CDR3 loop is CASSATGGTGNTIYF. In nucleotides, the CDR3 is TGTGCCAGCAGCGCGACGGGAGGGACTGGAAACACCATATATTTT.